One T cell receptor (beta chain) is described in this entry. The data were taken from a study of cytomegalovirus exposure and HLA in healthy donors. For the study at large: Earlier sequencing of 150 million to 200 million T cells yielded about 120 million unique TCR beta sequences.

V shed 4 bases, J shed 6 bases, and the junction held 7 bases outside the gene matches. CDR1 is GTSNPN, CDR2 SVGIG, per germline (reference sequence). CDR3 length: 15 amino acids. Vbeta (60) and Jbeta (13) primers were used in the PCR. Using immunoSEQ multiplex PCR, the repertoire was profiled, and TCRdb retains in-frame clones only, with some absent. Of 150,000 to 180,000 clones detected, approximately 84% appear once; the ten largest clones hold 2% to 2.5%. Sequenced material: PBMCs. The origin of this receptor is a woman between 18 and 29 years old in good health and CMV-seronegative. The chain joins TRBV30 to TRBJ1-6; 9 nucleotides agree with TRBD1. The CDR3 reads CAWMRQGVSNSPLHF. CDR3 coding DNA: TGTGCCTGGATGAGACAGGGGGTCTCTAATTCACCCCTCCACTTT. The full variable domain, in which reference TRBV30 and TRBJ1-6 provide the parts outside the CDR3, is SQTIHQWPATLVQPVGSPLSLECTVEGTSNPNLYWYRQAAGRGLQLLFYSVGIGQISSEVPQNLSASRPQDRQFILSSKKLLLSDSGFYLCAWMRQGVSNSPLHFGNGTRLTVT.